This T cell receptor beta chain originates from a study of blood T cell repertoires in COVID-19. On the study more broadly: The study drew acute and convalescent COVID-19 samples from the United States, Italy and Spain. T cells, B-cell-depleted T cells, or PBMCs provided the cDNA or gDNA that served as material.

Authors' data handling: The authors estimated nucleated cell counts from reference gene primer amplification. Only in-frame clones appear in the TCRdb table, and some are missing; sequencing was by immunoSEQ multiplex PCR. The V and J calls and the clone size are those of that table, but D and trimming were determined from the DNA. Among about 200,000 clones listed, 88% were seen once. Germline assignment: CDR1 MNHNY and CDR2 SVGAGI (reference sequence). The V and J ends lost 2 bases and 4 bases, in that order; junction bases with no gene match: 3. The CDR3 length is 14 residues. The TCR was taken from a human donor in a cohort sampled during active COVID-19. J is TRBJ2-3 and V is TRBV6-6, with 7 bases lining up with TRBD2. The source material was peripheral blood. DNA for the CDR3: TGTGCCAGCAGTTACCGGGGAGGGGCAGATACGCAGTATTTT. Protein: CASSYRGGADTQYF.